This is a list of T cell receptor beta chains from one sample in a study of T cells in Graves' hyperthyroidism and ophthalmopathy. In TCRdb, the multiplex PCR reads were re-called with MiXCR into one record per CDR3 protein. Of about 460,000 distinct CDR3 sequences detected, 20% to 25% appear once; the ten largest clones hold about 49%. The specimen sequenced was blood. The origin of the receptors is a woman aged 70-85 years with Graves' ophthalmopathy. Both conserved end residues are part of each CDR3. Each record gives: D gene, V gene, J gene, clone size, CDR3 DNA, CDR3 protein. A D gene is named only where the DNA matches it firmly. Some rows mark clone size as missing; the rest say once, few, many or name a class of expanded clone.

d_call: TRBD1
v_call: TRBV6-1
j_call: TRBJ1-2
clone_size: many
cdr3_nt: TGTGCCAGCAGTTTTCGACAGGGTTCTAACTATGGCTACACCTTC
cdr3_aa: CASSFRQGSNYGYTF

d_call: TRBD1
v_call: TRBV20-1
j_call: TRBJ2-7
clone_size: NA
cdr3_nt: TGCAGTGCTAGAGAAGCCGAGACAGGGTCCCACGAGCAGTACTTC
cdr3_aa: CSAREAETGSHEQYF

d_call: TRBD1
v_call: TRBV19
j_call: TRBJ1-5
clone_size: few
cdr3_nt: TGTGCCACGCGCTACCGGGACAGGGGAGGTCAGCCCCAGCATTTT
cdr3_aa: CATRYRDRGGQPQHF

d_call: NA
v_call: TRBV27
j_call: TRBJ1-2
clone_size: few
cdr3_nt: TGTGCCAGCAGGGAGGACGGTTCAAACTATGGCTACACCTTC
cdr3_aa: CASREDGSNYGYTF

d_call: NA
v_call: TRBV9
j_call: TRBJ2-1
clone_size: few
cdr3_nt: TGTGCCAGCACATCGGGAGATTCAAATGAGCAGTTCTTC
cdr3_aa: CASTSGDSNEQFF

d_call: NA
v_call: TRBV4-3
j_call: TRBJ2-3
clone_size: NA
cdr3_nt: TGCGCCAGCAGCCAGGAATACACAGATACGCAGTATTTT
cdr3_aa: CASSQEYTDTQYF

d_call: TRBD1
v_call: TRBV30
j_call: TRBJ1-6
clone_size: NA
cdr3_nt: TGTGCCTGGAGATACCAAACAGGGGGTAATTCACCCCTCCACTTT
cdr3_aa: CAWRYQTGGNSPLHF

d_call: NA
v_call: TRBV6-1
j_call: TRBJ1-3
clone_size: few
cdr3_nt: TGTGCCAGCAGCCGAAGGCGGAACTCTGGAAACACCATATATTTT
cdr3_aa: CASSRRRNSGNTIYF

d_call: NA
v_call: TRBV5-1
j_call: TRBJ1-1
clone_size: few
cdr3_nt: TGCGCCAGCAGCGTGACAAGCATGAACACTGAAGCTTTCTTT
cdr3_aa: CASSVTSMNTEAFF

d_call: NA
v_call: TRBV5-1
j_call: TRBJ2-7
clone_size: few
cdr3_nt: TGCGCCAGCAGCTTCGCGGCGGGCTACGAGCAGTACTTC
cdr3_aa: CASSFAAGYEQYF

d_call: NA
v_call: TRBV11-2
j_call: TRBJ2-3
clone_size: many
cdr3_nt: TGTGCCAGCAGCTTCCCGGCCGGTCGGTGGATCACAGATACGCAGTATTTT
cdr3_aa: CASSFPAGRWITDTQYF

d_call: NA
v_call: TRBV15
j_call: TRBJ2-1
clone_size: NA
cdr3_nt: TGTGCCACCAGCAGAGTACACTTAAGGGGGAGGGCCTACAATGAGCAGTTCTTC
cdr3_aa: CATSRVHLRGRAYNEQFF

d_call: NA
v_call: TRBV20-1
j_call: TRBJ1-1
clone_size: once
cdr3_nt: TGCAGTGCTAGCCGGGCCACAAAGAACACTGAAGCTTTCTTT
cdr3_aa: CSASRATKNTEAFF

d_call: TRBD1
v_call: TRBV20-1
j_call: TRBJ2-6
clone_size: few
cdr3_nt: TGCAGTGCTAGAGCGCAGGGGGCGCTTGGGGCCAACGTCCTGACTTTC
cdr3_aa: CSARAQGALGANVLTF

d_call: NA
v_call: TRBV27
j_call: TRBJ1-2
clone_size: NA
cdr3_nt: TGTGCCAGCAGCTCCGGGACCACGGACTATGGCTACACCTTC
cdr3_aa: CASSSGTTDYGYTF

d_call: NA
v_call: TRBV18
j_call: TRBJ2-1
clone_size: NA
cdr3_nt: TGTGCCAGCTCATCCCCGGTTGGGCAGTTCTTC
cdr3_aa: CASSSPVGQFF

d_call: NA
v_call: TRBV5-1
j_call: TRBJ2-2
clone_size: few
cdr3_nt: TGCGCCAGCAGCTTGCTTTGGGGTGGCACCACCGGGGAGCTGTTTTTT
cdr3_aa: CASSLLWGGTTGELFF

d_call: NA
v_call: TRBV15
j_call: TRBJ2-5
clone_size: NA
cdr3_nt: TGTGCCACCAGCAGCCGTGCCGGGTGGGGGGAGACCCAGTACTTC
cdr3_aa: CATSSRAGWGETQYF

d_call: NA
v_call: TRBV6-2/TRBV6-3
j_call: TRBJ2-7
clone_size: few
cdr3_nt: TGTGCCAGCAGCTACGGGGTTTCCTACGAGCAGTACTTC
cdr3_aa: CASSYGVSYEQYF

d_call: NA
v_call: TRBV5-6
j_call: TRBJ1-6
clone_size: NA
cdr3_nt: TGTGCCAGCAGCTGGGGCTGGAGCTCCTATAATTCACCCCTCCACTTT
cdr3_aa: CASSWGWSSYNSPLHF

d_call: NA
v_call: TRBV19
j_call: TRBJ2-1
clone_size: NA
cdr3_nt: TGTGCCAGTAGCGCAACGTCCAGTGGGGAGCAGTTCTTC
cdr3_aa: CASSATSSGEQFF

d_call: NA
v_call: TRBV11-2
j_call: TRBJ2-2
clone_size: many
cdr3_nt: TGTGCCAGCAGCTTAGTGACGGGCGGGGAGCTGTTTTTT
cdr3_aa: CASSLVTGGELFF

d_call: NA
v_call: TRBV6-2/TRBV6-3
j_call: TRBJ2-3
clone_size: NA
cdr3_nt: TGTGCCAGCAGTTTCAGACTAGTATCAGATACGCAGTATTTT
cdr3_aa: CASSFRLVSDTQYF

d_call: NA
v_call: TRBV10-3
j_call: TRBJ1-3
clone_size: NA
cdr3_nt: TGTGCCACGGGCGAGGGGTCCAACTCTGGAAACACCATATATTTT
cdr3_aa: CATGEGSNSGNTIYF

d_call: TRBD2
v_call: TRBV11-2
j_call: TRBJ2-7
clone_size: NA
cdr3_nt: TGTGCCAGCAGAAAGCGGGGGGAGCAGTACTTC
cdr3_aa: CASRKRGEQYF

d_call: NA
v_call: TRBV12-3/TRBV12-4
j_call: TRBJ1-6
clone_size: many
cdr3_nt: TGTGCCAGCAGTCCTCCTGGACGGCCCGTCGGCACCTATAATTCACCCCTCCACTTT
cdr3_aa: CASSPPGRPVGTYNSPLHF

d_call: NA
v_call: TRBV18
j_call: TRBJ1-1
clone_size: NA
cdr3_nt: TGTGCCAGCTCACCACTCGGGGTGGACACTGAAGCTTTCTTT
cdr3_aa: CASSPLGVDTEAFF

d_call: NA
v_call: TRBV19
j_call: TRBJ1-1
clone_size: NA
cdr3_nt: TGTGCCAGTAGTATAATCCGGGACACTGAAGCTTTCTTT
cdr3_aa: CASSIIRDTEAFF

d_call: TRBD2
v_call: TRBV29-1
j_call: TRBJ2-7
clone_size: NA
cdr3_nt: TGCAGCGTTGAGAGCGGGAGGGACTACGAGCAGTACTTC
cdr3_aa: CSVESGRDYEQYF

d_call: NA
v_call: TRBV6-9
j_call: TRBJ1-3
clone_size: NA
cdr3_nt: TGTGCCAGCAGTTACTTCGGAGCGGCGGGCGACACCATATATTTT
cdr3_aa: CASSYFGAAGDTIYF

d_call: TRBD1
v_call: TRBV13
j_call: TRBJ2-1
clone_size: few
cdr3_nt: TGTGCCAGCAGCTCCCGGGACAGGGGTCGCGATGAGCAGTTCTTC
cdr3_aa: CASSSRDRGRDEQFF

d_call: TRBD2
v_call: TRBV6-2/TRBV6-3
j_call: TRBJ2-7
clone_size: many
cdr3_nt: TGTGCCAGCAGACCCTTCGGACTAGCCCGAGACCACGAGCAGTACTTC
cdr3_aa: CASRPFGLARDHEQYF

d_call: NA
v_call: TRBV18
j_call: TRBJ2-3
clone_size: many
cdr3_nt: TGTGCCAGCAGCCCCACGGGAGATACGCAGTATTTT
cdr3_aa: CASSPTGDTQYF

d_call: NA
v_call: TRBV29-1
j_call: TRBJ1-1
clone_size: many
cdr3_nt: TGCAGCGTTGAAGTTGGGGCGAACACTGAAGCTTTCTTT
cdr3_aa: CSVEVGANTEAFF

d_call: TRBD1
v_call: TRBV20-1
j_call: TRBJ1-4
clone_size: NA
cdr3_nt: TGCAGTGCAACCCGACAGGGGGCTAATGAAAAACTGTTTTTT
cdr3_aa: CSATRQGANEKLFF

d_call: TRBD1
v_call: TRBV2
j_call: TRBJ1-1
clone_size: many
cdr3_nt: TGTGCCAGCATTGGGGACAGGTTATCGAACACTGAAGCTTTCTTT
cdr3_aa: CASIGDRLSNTEAFF

d_call: TRBD1
v_call: TRBV2
j_call: TRBJ1-4
clone_size: many
cdr3_nt: TGTGCCAGCACGCTAGGACAGGGTTTGGAAAAACTGTTTTTT
cdr3_aa: CASTLGQGLEKLFF

d_call: NA
v_call: TRBV10-3
j_call: TRBJ1-4
clone_size: few
cdr3_nt: TGTGCCATCAGTGGTTTCGGGGCTGCTACCGGCGGAAAACTGTTTTTT
cdr3_aa: CAISGFGAATGGKLFF

d_call: NA
v_call: TRBV7-8
j_call: TRBJ1-2
clone_size: few
cdr3_nt: TGTGCCAGCAGCACGGGGACGGTTACTAACTATGGCTACACCTTC
cdr3_aa: CASSTGTVTNYGYTF

d_call: TRBD1
v_call: TRBV30
j_call: TRBJ1-1
clone_size: NA
cdr3_nt: TGTGCCTGGAGCGAGACAGGGGGCGCGGAACGGGTTAGCGAAGCTTTCTTT
cdr3_aa: CAWSETGGAERVSEAFF

d_call: NA
v_call: TRBV11-2
j_call: TRBJ2-3
clone_size: many
cdr3_nt: TGTGCCAGCAGTTATCGAGTCGGGAGCACAGATACGCAGTATTTT
cdr3_aa: CASSYRVGSTDTQYF

d_call: NA
v_call: TRBV2
j_call: TRBJ2-7
clone_size: few
cdr3_nt: TGTGCCAGCAGGGTCAGTACTTCATCCTACGAGCAGTACTTC
cdr3_aa: CASRVSTSSYEQYF

d_call: TRBD2
v_call: TRBV9
j_call: TRBJ2-3
clone_size: NA
cdr3_nt: TGTGCCAGCAGCGTAAGCGCGGGAGGGAGAGATACGCAGTATTTT
cdr3_aa: CASSVSAGGRDTQYF

d_call: TRBD2
v_call: TRBV3-1
j_call: TRBJ2-1
clone_size: few
cdr3_nt: TGTGCCAGCAGCCAAGACCGACTAGCGGGACTTGACAATGAGCAGTTCTTC
cdr3_aa: CASSQDRLAGLDNEQFF